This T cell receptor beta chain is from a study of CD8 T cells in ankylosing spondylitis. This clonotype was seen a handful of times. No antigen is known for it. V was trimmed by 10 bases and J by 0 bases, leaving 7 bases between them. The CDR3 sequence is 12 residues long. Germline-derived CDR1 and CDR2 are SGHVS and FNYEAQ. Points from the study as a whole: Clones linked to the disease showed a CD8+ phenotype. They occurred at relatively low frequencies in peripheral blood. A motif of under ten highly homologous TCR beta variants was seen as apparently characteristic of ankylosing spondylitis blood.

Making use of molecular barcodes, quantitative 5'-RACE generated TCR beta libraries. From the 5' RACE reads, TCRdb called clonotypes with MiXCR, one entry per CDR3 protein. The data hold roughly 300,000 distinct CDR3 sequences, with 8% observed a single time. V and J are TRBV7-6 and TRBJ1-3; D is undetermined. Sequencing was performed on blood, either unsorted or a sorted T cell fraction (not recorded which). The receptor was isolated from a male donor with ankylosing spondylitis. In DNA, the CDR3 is TGTGCCACCCGCGGCTCTGGAAACACCATATATTTT. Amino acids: CATRGSGNTIYF.